The rows below give T cell receptor beta chains drawn from one sample of a study of Ad26.COV2.S vaccination and SARS-CoV-2 variants. Sequencing was performed with immunoSEQ multiplex PCR; in TCRdb, only in-frame clones are kept and a portion is missing. The repertoire includes hundreds of thousands of clones, 89% of them detected once, and about 1.5% sits in the top ten. This material consisted of peripheral blood, taken in a trial of Ad26.COV2.S vaccine versus placebo. The origin of the receptors is a person aged 18-65 years who received the Ad26.COV2.S COVID-19 vaccine or a placebo. Both conserved end residues are part of each CDR3. A D gene is named only where the DNA matches it firmly. Only part of the rows carry a size: once, few, many, or a class if the clone is expanded.

J: TRBJ2-7; size: once; D: TRBD2; length: 14; V: TRBV7-2; DNA: TGTGCCAGCAGCTTCCCGGGACTAGCCTACGAGCAGTACTTC; CDR3: CASSFPGLAYEQYF
J: TRBJ2-7; size: .; D: .; length: 13; V: TRBV5-1; DNA: TGCGCCAGCAGCTTTGCCCAGGGCTACGAGCAGTACTTC; CDR3: CASSFAQGYEQYF
J: TRBJ1-4; size: .; D: TRBD1; length: 15; V: TRBV18; DNA: TGTGCCAGCTCACCCCAGGGGGCTCCTAATGAAAAACTGTTTTTT; CDR3: CASSPQGAPNEKLFF
J: TRBJ1-6; size: .; D: .; length: 13; V: TRBV5-6; DNA: TGTGCCAGCAGCTTGGTAGTGGGTTCACCCCTCCACTTT; CDR3: CASSLVVGSPLHF
J: TRBJ2-7; size: .; D: TRBD1; length: 13; V: TRBV7-9; DNA: TGTGCCAGCAGCCCCCGACAGGGCCACGAGCAGTACTTC; CDR3: CASSPRQGHEQYF
J: TRBJ2-7; size: .; D: .; length: 13; V: TRBV6-5; DNA: TGTGCCAGCAGTCCTGGACTCCCCTACGAGCAGTACTTC; CDR3: CASSPGLPYEQYF
J: TRBJ1-2; size: .; D: .; length: 11; V: TRBV29-1; DNA: TGCAGCGTTCGGGGGAACTATGGCTACACCTTC; CDR3: CSVRGNYGYTF
J: TRBJ1-1; size: .; D: TRBD1; length: 12; V: TRBV30; DNA: TGTGCCTGGAGTCCGGGACAGGGCGGAGCTTTCTTT; CDR3: CAWSPGQGGAFF
J: TRBJ2-1; size: .; D: .; length: 13; V: TRBV24-1; DNA: TGTGCCACCAGTGTGAGAGGGGCATCTGAGCAGTTCTTC; CDR3: CATSVRGASEQFF
J: TRBJ1-5; size: .; D: TRBD1; length: 15; V: TRBV6-5; DNA: TGTGCCAGCAGAGGGACAGCCGGGCTCTATCAGCCCCAGCATTTT; CDR3: CASRGTAGLYQPQHF
J: TRBJ1-3; size: few; D: .; length: 15; V: TRBV18; DNA: TGTGCCAGCTCACCAACAGGGTTCTCCGGAAACACCATATATTTT; CDR3: CASSPTGFSGNTIYF
J: TRBJ1-2; size: .; D: .; length: 15; V: TRBV11-2; DNA: TGTGCCAGCAGCTTAGATGGAATTAGGGGTGATGGCTACACCTTC; CDR3: CASSLDGIRGDGYTF
J: TRBJ2-3; size: .; D: .; length: 19; V: TRBV7-3; DNA: TGTGCCAGCAGCCCCCAGGGAGCCTCCGGGTCAGCCTTCACAGATACGCAGTATTTT; CDR3: CASSPQGASGSAFTDTQYF
J: TRBJ2-1; size: .; D: .; length: 14; V: TRBV6-2/TRBV6-3; DNA: TGTGCCAGCAGTCCACAGGCGTCCTACAATGAGCAGTTCTTC; CDR3: CASSPQASYNEQFF
J: TRBJ2-7; size: .; D: .; length: 14; V: TRBV7-9; DNA: TGTGCCAGCAGCGGACAGCCGAGCTCCTACGAGCAGTACTTC; CDR3: CASSGQPSSYEQYF
J: TRBJ2-1; size: once; D: TRBD1; length: 14; V: TRBV7-3; DNA: TGTGCCAGCAGCCCGGGACAGGGCTACAATGAGCAGTTCTTC; CDR3: CASSPGQGYNEQFF
J: TRBJ2-1; size: .; D: .; length: 14; V: TRBV5-8; DNA: TGTGCCAGCAGCTTGGGGCCGGTGATTGATGAGCAGTTCTTC; CDR3: CASSLGPVIDEQFF
J: TRBJ1-1; size: .; D: .; length: 14; V: TRBV19; DNA: TGTGCCAGCCGCCTGGGGGGAGAGTACACTGAAGCTTTCTTT; CDR3: CASRLGGEYTEAFF
J: TRBJ2-7; size: .; D: .; length: 13; V: TRBV9; DNA: TGTGCCAGCAGCCCGGACGGGGCCTACGAGCAGTACTTC; CDR3: CASSPDGAYEQYF
J: TRBJ1-5; size: .; D: .; length: 15; V: TRBV6-2/TRBV6-3; DNA: TGTGCCAGCACCCCAACAGGAGGAACCTATCAGCCCCAGCATTTT; CDR3: CASTPTGGTYQPQHF
J: TRBJ2-2; size: .; D: .; length: 14; V: TRBV5-1; DNA: TGCGCCAGCAGTTTAATGGAAGGGACCGGGGAGCTGTTTTTT; CDR3: CASSLMEGTGELFF
J: TRBJ2-1; size: .; D: TRBD2; length: 16; V: TRBV10-3; DNA: TGTGCCATCAGTGAGTCCGGGGGAGGGCCTGGGAATGAGCAGTTCTTC; CDR3: CAISESGGGPGNEQFF
J: TRBJ2-5; size: .; D: .; length: 16; V: TRBV11-2; DNA: TGTGCCAGCAGAAAATTACGAGGGAGGACAGACGAGACCCAGTACTTC; CDR3: CASRKLRGRTDETQYF
J: TRBJ1-2; size: .; D: TRBD1; length: 16; V: TRBV4-3; DNA: TGCGCCAGCAGCCAAGGGACAGGGGGGCTCCTCTATGGCTACACCTTC; CDR3: CASSQGTGGLLYGYTF
J: TRBJ2-7; size: .; D: .; length: 17; V: TRBV7-2; DNA: TGTGCCAGCAGCTTAGATTTTAGCGTGCCAATTATTGAAGAGCAGTACTTC; CDR3: CASSLDFSVPIIEEQYF
J: TRBJ1-2; size: .; D: TRBD1; length: 13; V: TRBV5-1; DNA: TGCGCCAGCAGCTTCGGGACAGTCTATGGCTACACCTTC; CDR3: CASSFGTVYGYTF
J: TRBJ1-1; size: .; D: .; length: 13; V: TRBV5-1; DNA: TGCGCCAGCAGCCCACCCGGAGGGACTGAAGCTTTCTTT; CDR3: CASSPPGGTEAFF
J: TRBJ2-1; size: .; D: TRBD2; length: 15; V: TRBV7-2; DNA: TGTGCCAGCAGCTTTTCGAGCGGGAGTGGTTATGAGCAGTTCTTC; CDR3: CASSFSSGSGYEQFF
J: TRBJ1-2; size: .; D: .; length: 14; V: TRBV7-2; DNA: TGTGCCAGCAGCCCTATCGCAAGGGACTATGGCTACACCTTC; CDR3: CASSPIARDYGYTF